One and the same sample provided the 11 T cell receptor beta chains below, sequenced in a study of CXCR3-negative and CXCR3-positive naive CD8 T cells. Their antigens are not known. UMI-labeled 5' RACE TRB cDNA libraries were prepared from the cells. TCRdb re-called the 5' RACE reads; one entry per CDR3 protein, DNA not given. The data include 80,000 to 100,000 distinct CDR3 sequences; the top ten clones carry around 0.82%. Regarding the study as a whole: TRB CDR3s of CXCR3-positive naive cells were more hydrophobic than those of CXCR3-negative naive cells.

The source material was naive CXCR3+ CD8+ T cells from blood. Subset: CD45RO-CCR7+CD27+CD95- naive CD8+ T cells expressing CXCR3 (TNR3+). The receptor set was obtained from a human donor in good health. Some clones in this sample may be carry-over from other donors' samples.

The V gene is TRBV28, the J gene TRBJ2-7; there is no DNA to check the TCRdb D call of TRBD2. Germline V gene lookup returns CDR1 MDHEN and CDR2 SYDVKM. The CDR3 covers 17 residues. The chain's CDR3 is CASTLQPAREGICEQYF.

The gene calls are TRBV6-5 and TRBJ1-1. The CDR3 loop spans 13 amino acids. CDR1 MNHEY and CDR2 SVGAGI come from the germline V gene. CDR3 region: CASRVGGFTEAFF.

The rearrangement links TRBV7-8 to TRBJ2-7; the D call from TCRdb, TRBD1, cannot be confirmed without DNA. Germline CDR1 is SGHVS and CDR2 is FQNEAQ. This CDR3 is built from 14 residues. The CDR3 protein is CASTFRDSSYEQYF.

The gene calls are TRBV15 and TRBJ2-1; the TRBD2 assignment by TCRdb is unverifiable without DNA. The CDR3 covers 16 residues. Germline-derived CDR1 and CDR2 are LNHNV and YYDKDF (reference sequence). The CDR3 reads CATSREGYGRHNEQFF.

CDR3 sequence reads: CASSPTGQAFEQYF. This rearrangement joins TRBV4-1 to TRBJ2-7; the D call of TRBD1 rests on TCRdb alone, since no DNA is present to check it. The CDR3 extends over 14 amino acids. Germline CDR1 and CDR2: MGHRA and YSYEKL.

This chain connects TRBV30 to TRBJ2-7. The CDR3 has 11 amino acids. The V gene's germline CDR1 is GTSNPN and CDR2 SVGIG (reference sequence). CDR3 residues: CASHSGGAPYF.

The chain links TRBV7-8 to TRBJ2-3; without DNA, the TCRdb call of TRBD1 cannot be checked. The V gene's germline CDR1 is SGHVS and CDR2 FQNEAQ. The CDR3 extends over 18 amino acids. Here the CDR3 reads CASSLWGARPGDTDTQYF.

J is TRBJ2-5 and V is TRBV3-1. The length of the CDR3 is 11 residues. Germline V CDR1 and CDR2: LGHDT, YNNKEL (reference sequence). The CDR3 is CASSFKETQYF.

The chain is built from TRBV5-6 and TRBJ1-2; TCRdb's D call of TRBD1 is untestable without DNA. CDR3 length: 15 residues. The germline V gene encodes CDR1 SGHDT and CDR2 YYEEEE. The CDR3 sequence: CASSEPGLGNYGYTF.

The rearrangement joins TRBV2 to TRBJ2-7; TCRdb designates TRBD1, a call that cannot be tested without DNA. This CDR3 is built from 15 residues. Per the germline V gene, CDR1 is SNHLY and CDR2 is FYNNEI. CDR3 amino acids: CASTGAGPISYEQYF.

The chain couples TRBV4-3 to TRBJ2-1; TCRdb picks TRBD1, but there is no DNA to check that call. The V gene's germline CDR1 is LGHNA and CDR2 YSLEER. The CDR3 loop spans 16 amino acids. The CDR3 loop is CASSQDGKGAYNEQFF.